This TCR beta chain was sequenced in a study of control samples from healthy donors and cancer patients. V lost 3 bases and J lost 8; bases outside the gene matches: 9. This CDR3 comprises 15 residues. Germline lookup yields CDR1 MNHEY and CDR2 SVGAGI. This table comes from immunoSEQ multiplex PCR, and its TCRdb copy is limited to in-frame clones, with some not included. The table shows about 130,000 clones, with roughly 94% occurring only once. This chain uses TRBV6-5 with TRBJ1-2, with 10 bases lining up with TRBD1. The source material was PBMCs. This TCR derives from a man in his sixties with colorectal cancer. The CDR3 nucleotides are TGTGCCAGCAGTTATTGGGGACAGGGGACGGGAGGCTACACCTTC. This translates into CASSYWGQGTGGYTF.